This T cell receptor beta chain came from a study of beta chain features in type 1 diabetes (dated by TCRdb to the late 2010s). Notes on the research overall: Mean age, gender distribution, total cell number and subset yield were not different between patients and healthy donors. Whereas all 30 or so donors provided naive and central memory subsets, regulatory and stem cell-like memory subsets were isolated from just 8 patients and about 8 healthy donors. A total of roughly 100 million sorted cells were examined across all samples, and RNA yield correlated strongly with the number of cells per subset. In the study, TCRB repertoires of sorted circulating CD4+ T cell subsets from recently diagnosed type 1 diabetes patients were compared with those of matched healthy donors. The paper as a whole reports these results and caveats: The naive, central memory and regulatory TCRB repertoires appeared to resemble one another more closely among patients than among healthy donors. HLA sub-analyses involved small numbers of individuals, so any influence of HLA type on TCRB rearrangement remained unresolved. Because cDNA was sequenced instead of genomic DNA, activated cells with high expression could be over-represented, although the groups did not differ in activation or CD3 levels. Type 1 diabetes patients showed a moderate but significant shortening of TCRB CDR3 length in all four CD4+ subsets. Patients with type 1 diabetes made fewer insertions and deleted more nucleotides at VDJ recombination sites, implying thymic rearrangement abnormalities. Shorter templates might have been favored by PCR, but patient and control samples were amplified and corrected together, so both groups would have been affected equally by any skew.

V ends up 6 bases short and J 1 base short, with an unmatched junction base count of 5. Reading the germline V gene gives CDR1 ENHRY and CDR2 SYGVKD. Inclusive of the bounding cysteine and phenylalanine, the CDR3 is 14 residues long. Just the 42-base CDR3 DNA is kept, in frame starting at base 1. Each donor gave one peripheral blood draw, averaging roughly 0.11 L, which was collected into heparinised tubes. A BD FACSAria II and a panel including CD45RO, CCR7, CD25, CD127, CD95 and CD27 were used to sort naive, central memory, regulatory and stem cell-like memory CD4+ T cells. Every sorted population had a purity above 95%. PBMCs were separated immediately by Lymphoprep density gradient centrifugation and were stained directly, without being cultured. To minimize batch effects, samples were stained and sorted in pairs, one healthy donor with one patient per experiment. This clone came up a few times. Its target antigen remains unknown. No much larger clonotype is one base removed from it; base qualities were not supplied.

The High Capacity cDNA Reverse Transcription Kit was used to reverse transcribe all of the isolated RNA, meaning that expressed TCRB transcripts were what got sequenced. Naive, central memory and regulatory T cell samples underwent deep immunoSEQ sequencing, averaging about 3.57 million total reads per sample. After sorted cells were lysed in RLT buffer, RNA was extracted with DNase-treated RNeasy Micro or Mini kits, with the choice depending on cell number. Each cell subset was processed on its own to prevent cross-contamination, while patient and healthy donor samples were processed together. The immunoSEQ multiplex PCR was used to amplify TCRB sequences from cDNA, yielding 87-bp fragments that span the CDR3 region. Sequencing of the amplicons was performed on the Illumina HiSeq platform. The original methods were these. PCR bias was computationally corrected using synthetic template baselines, reads within Hamming distance 2 were collapsed, and singletons that could not be merged were discarded. By aligning reads against IMGT, V, D and J genes, CDR3 length, and insertions or deletions at six rearrangement sites were assigned. Clonotype counts were normalized to sorted cell number within each subset before computing true diversity and Gini coefficients with the tcR R package. The overlap coefficient, calculated on TCRB nucleotide sequences, was used to quantify repertoire sharing. Not all clones reach the TCRdb copy of this immuneACCESS table, which keeps in-frame sequences only. Checked studies attribute under half of the gap to unresolved V genes and leave the rest unexplained. For V, J and clone size, that table is used; D and trimming come from the DNA. In this sample the table shows about 160,000 clones, approximately 9.1% of which occur a single time. The biggest ten clones account for 2.3% of the sample.

Sequenced sample: central memory CD4+ T cells from blood. This receptor chain uses TRBV10-3 and TRBJ1-2; 7 junctional bases match TRBD1. This receptor was obtained from a woman aged 18-29 years in good health. The nucleotide sequence is given as TGTGCCATCAGGAGGGCAGGGGGTAACTATGGCTACACCTTC. The resulting protein is CAIRRAGGNYGYTF.